This is a list of T cell receptor beta chains from one sample in a study of cytomegalovirus exposure and HLA in healthy donors. Measured with immunoSEQ multiplex PCR; TCRdb has only the in-frame clones, and not every one. Among about 160,000 clones listed, around 77% were seen once. Sequenced input: PBMCs. The receptor source for this set is a woman aged 25 to 39 in good health and CMV-seronegative. Each CDR3 is given with its conserved first and last residue. D genes are given only for firm matches. Clone size is given for some rows only: seen once, a few or many times, or a class if the clone is expanded.

size: NA; J: TRBJ1-5; D: NA; V: TRBV10-2; CDR3: CASRDTGYNQPQHF; DNA: TGCGCCAGCAGAGATACAGGTTACAATCAGCCCCAGCATTTT
size: NA; J: TRBJ1-1; D: NA; V: TRBV5-6; CDR3: CASSFWQRAEASF; DNA: TGTGCCAGCAGCTTCTGGCAGAGGGCCGAAGCTTCCTTT
size: NA; J: TRBJ2-7; D: NA; V: TRBV28; CDR3: CASSLPTTYYEQYF; DNA: TGTGCCAGCAGTTTACCGACAACATACTACGAGCAGTACTTC
size: NA; J: TRBJ2-3; D: TRBD2; V: TRBV4-2; CDR3: CASSQVASGRSNTQYF; DNA: TGTGCCAGCAGCCAAGTAGCTAGCGGGCGCTCAAATACGCAGTATTTT
size: NA; J: TRBJ2-1; D: TRBD1; V: TRBV2; CDR3: CASKIDGQGSYNEQFF; DNA: TGTGCCAGCAAAATCGACGGACAGGGTTCTTACAATGAGCAGTTCTTC
size: NA; J: TRBJ2-6; D: NA; V: TRBV19; CDR3: CASIDRGTGANVLTF; DNA: TGTGCCAGTATCGATCGGGGGACCGGGGCCAACGTCCTGACTTTC
size: NA; J: TRBJ2-7; D: NA; V: TRBV28; CDR3: CASSLSVFSYEQYF; DNA: TGTGCCAGCAGTTTGTCTGTATTCTCCTACGAGCAGTACTTC
size: NA; J: TRBJ2-6; D: NA; V: TRBV11-2; CDR3: CASSLYPEASGANVLTF; DNA: TGTGCCAGCAGCTTATACCCGGAGGCTTCTGGGGCCAACGTCCTGACTTTC
size: few; J: TRBJ1-5; D: NA; V: TRBV5-8; CDR3: CASSLVTMAQPQHF; DNA: TGTGCCAGCAGCTTGGTTACGATGGCCCAGCCCCAGCATTTT
size: NA; J: TRBJ1-2; D: NA; V: TRBV29-1; CDR3: CSVDPQGDPFGYTF; DNA: TGCAGCGTTGATCCCCAGGGCGACCCTTTTGGCTACACCTTC
size: NA; J: TRBJ2-1; D: TRBD1; V: TRBV5-6; CDR3: CASSQTGEPYNEQFF; DNA: TGTGCCAGCAGCCAGACAGGGGAACCGTACAATGAGCAGTTCTTC
size: NA; J: TRBJ1-1; D: TRBD1; V: TRBV5-6; CDR3: CASSFRQGRGNTEAFF; DNA: TGTGCCAGCAGCTTCCGACAGGGGAGAGGGAACACTGAAGCTTTCTTT
size: many; J: TRBJ1-5; D: NA; V: TRBV6-5; CDR3: CASTPYRPLDQPQHF; DNA: TGTGCCAGCACCCCCTACCGGCCCCTAGATCAGCCCCAGCATTTT
size: NA; J: TRBJ2-5; D: TRBD1; V: TRBV6-1; CDR3: CASARTGETQYF; DNA: TGTGCCAGCGCAAGGACAGGCGAGACCCAGTACTTC
size: NA; J: TRBJ1-1; D: TRBD1; V: TRBV4-1; CDR3: CASSQDRVSRTEAFF; DNA: TGCGCCAGCAGTCAGGACAGGGTATCGCGAACTGAAGCTTTCTTT
size: once; J: TRBJ2-2; D: TRBD2; V: TRBV2; CDR3: CASRRLASNTGELFF; DNA: TGTGCCAGCAGAAGACTAGCGTCTAACACCGGGGAGCTGTTTTTT
size: NA; J: TRBJ2-7; D: NA; V: TRBV7-8; CDR3: CATGTGTFYEQYF; DNA: TGTGCCACCGGAACCGGGACATTTTACGAGCAGTACTTC
size: NA; J: TRBJ2-1; D: NA; V: TRBV29-1; CDR3: CSVGAGSLYNEQFF; DNA: TGCAGCGTGGGGGCAGGGTCCCTCTACAATGAGCAGTTCTTC
size: NA; J: TRBJ2-2; D: TRBD2; V: TRBV4-2; CDR3: CASSQDPSGGYNTGELFF; DNA: TGTGCCAGCAGCCAAGATCCGAGCGGGGGATACAACACCGGGGAGCTGTTTTTT
size: few; J: TRBJ2-5; D: NA; V: TRBV4-3; CDR3: CASSQDLVGTPLQETQYF; DNA: TGCGCCAGCAGCCAAGATCTAGTCGGGACACCACTCCAAGAGACCCAGTACTTC
size: NA; J: TRBJ2-3; D: NA; V: TRBV30; CDR3: CAWSVRHKGGTDTQYF; DNA: TGTGCCTGGAGTGTACGCCACAAGGGGGGCACAGATACGCAGTATTTT
size: NA; J: TRBJ2-3; D: NA; V: TRBV2; CDR3: CASSEDRASTDTQYF; DNA: TGTGCCAGCAGTGAAGACAGGGCTAGCACAGATACGCAGTATTTT
size: NA; J: TRBJ2-2; D: TRBD1; V: TRBV5-1; CDR3: CASSSNDRGTGELFF; DNA: TGCGCCAGCAGCTCAAATGACAGGGGGACCGGGGAGCTGTTTTTT
size: few; J: TRBJ1-1; D: NA; V: TRBV28; CDR3: CASSLLGVEYTEAFF; DNA: TGTGCCAGCAGTTTATTAGGGGTGGAGTACACTGAAGCTTTCTTT
size: NA; J: TRBJ2-7; D: TRBD1; V: TRBV5-4; CDR3: CASSEGDRAPEQYF; DNA: TGTGCCAGCAGCGAGGGGGACAGGGCCCCCGAGCAGTACTTC
size: once; J: TRBJ2-7; D: TRBD2; V: TRBV9; CDR3: CASSVGERGGTYEQYF; DNA: TGTGCCAGCAGCGTAGGGGAGCGGGGGGGCACTTACGAGCAGTACTTC
size: NA; J: TRBJ2-7; D: TRBD2; V: TRBV7-8; CDR3: CASSTGTTSLYEQYF; DNA: TGTGCCAGCAGCACCGGGACTACCTCGTTGTACGAGCAGTACTTC
size: NA; J: TRBJ2-6; D: TRBD2; V: TRBV27; CDR3: CASSNRLAGEAGANVLTF; DNA: TGTGCCAGCAGTAACCGACTAGCGGGAGAAGCTGGGGCCAACGTCCTGACTTTC
size: NA; J: TRBJ1-1; D: NA; V: TRBV27; CDR3: CASSEWGDTEAFF; DNA: TGTGCCAGCAGTGAATGGGGGGACACTGAAGCTTTCTTT
size: NA; J: TRBJ2-1; D: NA; V: TRBV30; CDR3: CAWKEYAYNEQFF; DNA: TGTGCCTGGAAAGAGTACGCCTACAATGAGCAGTTCTTC
size: few; J: TRBJ1-3; D: TRBD1; V: TRBV14; CDR3: CASSLTGDLKNTGNTIYF; DNA: TGTGCCAGCAGCCTGACAGGGGATTTAAAGAATACTGGAAACACCATATATTTT
size: NA; J: TRBJ2-5; D: TRBD1; V: TRBV27; CDR3: CASSFGNRGETQYF; DNA: TGTGCCAGCAGTTTCGGAAACAGGGGAGAGACCCAGTACTTC
size: NA; J: TRBJ1-4; D: NA; V: TRBV25-1; CDR3: CASSEWGLNNEKLFF; DNA: TGTGCCAGCAGTGAATGGGGACTGAATAATGAAAAACTGTTTTTT
size: once; J: TRBJ1-1; D: NA; V: TRBV5-4; CDR3: CASSFPIYSGYTEAFF; DNA: TGTGCCAGCAGCTTCCCGATCTACAGCGGATACACTGAAGCTTTCTTT
size: few; J: TRBJ2-5; D: NA; V: TRBV5-6; CDR3: CASSWGPSPGGRETQYF; DNA: TGTGCCAGCAGCTGGGGACCCTCGCCGGGGGGCCGGGAGACCCAGTACTTC
size: NA; J: TRBJ1-1; D: TRBD1; V: TRBV5-1; CDR3: CASSLVGTVNTEAFF; DNA: TGCGCCAGCAGCTTGGTCGGGACAGTGAACACTGAAGCTTTCTTT
size: NA; J: TRBJ1-4; D: NA; V: TRBV19; CDR3: CASSIGATTNEKLFF; DNA: TGTGCCAGTAGTATTGGGGCTACAACTAATGAAAAACTGTTTTTT
size: NA; J: TRBJ1-1; D: NA; V: TRBV6-1; CDR3: CALSRMNTEAFF; DNA: TGTGCCTTATCCAGGATGAACACTGAAGCTTTCTTT
size: few; J: TRBJ1-1; D: TRBD1; V: TRBV5-4; CDR3: CASSLGQGATRVAEAFF; DNA: TGTGCCAGCAGCTTGGGACAGGGGGCTACCAGGGTCGCTGAAGCTTTCTTT
size: NA; J: TRBJ2-7; D: NA; V: TRBV28; CDR3: CASRYNSWYEQYF; DNA: TGTGCCAGCAGGTATAATAGTTGGTACGAGCAGTACTTC
size: few; J: TRBJ2-7; D: TRBD1; V: TRBV29-1; CDR3: CSVRTGPEQYF; DNA: TGCAGCGTCAGGACAGGGCCCGAGCAGTACTTC
size: NA; J: TRBJ2-7; D: NA; V: TRBV4-3; CDR3: CASSQDVLTGNRASCRQYF; DNA: TGCGCCAGCAGCCAAGATGTCCTAACGGGGAACAGGGCATCGTGTAGGCAGTACTTC
size: NA; J: TRBJ1-2; D: NA; V: TRBV7-8; CDR3: CASSLASGADGYTF; DNA: TGTGCCAGCAGCTTAGCGTCAGGGGCTGACGGCTACACCTTC
size: NA; J: TRBJ1-5; D: NA; V: TRBV18; CDR3: CASSPNAGGDQPQHF; DNA: TGTGCCAGCTCACCAAATGCGGGGGGGGATCAGCCCCAGCATTTT
size: NA; J: TRBJ2-7; D: NA; V: TRBV18; CDR3: CASSPPYNEQYF; DNA: TGTGCCAGCTCGCCACCGTACAACGAGCAGTACTTC
size: NA; J: TRBJ2-7; D: TRBD2; V: TRBV19; CDR3: CASSIGTSGTYEQYF; DNA: TGTGCCAGTAGTATAGGGACTAGCGGGACCTACGAGCAGTACTTC
size: NA; J: TRBJ1-1; D: NA; V: TRBV18; CDR3: CASSPGSSGGLHTEAFF; DNA: TGTGCCAGCTCACCGGGAAGCTCGGGGGGCCTACACACTGAAGCTTTCTTT
size: few; J: TRBJ2-7; D: TRBD1; V: TRBV7-6; CDR3: CASSLSPGTGTYEQYF; DNA: TGTGCCAGCAGCTTAAGCCCCGGGACAGGGACCTACGAGCAGTACTTC
size: NA; J: TRBJ1-2; D: TRBD1; V: TRBV27; CDR3: CASSLRDSYGYTF; DNA: TGTGCCAGCAGTTTGCGGGACAGCTATGGCTACACCTTC